This entry is about one T cell receptor (beta chain). This clone was seen more than once but under ten times. Its antigen remains undetermined. No much larger clone is present one base from it, and per-base qualities are unavailable. V is reduced by 6 bases and J by 3 bases, leaving a spacing of 14 bases between them. As encoded in the germline V gene, CDR1 is SQVTM while CDR2 is ANQGSEA. Taken from cysteine to phenylalanine, the CDR3 has 13 residues. The entry retains the CDR3 DNA only, 39 bases that are in frame from base 1. The method behind the library was the immunoSEQ multiplex PCR assay. The paper's data handling went like this. A statistical classification framework was built for diagnosing cytomegalovirus status from the catalog of TCR beta chain sequences. TCRdb's version of the immuneACCESS table is confined to in-frame rearrangements and falls short of the full clone set. An unresolved V gene accounts for under half of the shortfall where checked; the remainder is of unknown origin. V and J calls and clone size are as listed in that table; D and trimming were resolved from the DNA. This sample has 130,000 to 150,000 clones in its table, and around 88% of those were observed once. The ten largest clones take up around 8% of the sample.

Separate from the roughly 650-subject first cohort, the validation cohort of some 130 subjects was the group to which the donors belonged. The data derive from a study of cytomegalovirus exposure and HLA in healthy donors (dated by TCRdb to about 2017). Background for the entire study: According to a later analysis, one platform produced both the 120 validation repertoires and the 670 or so repertoires of the first cohort. The study was designed to test whether signatures of past pathogen exposure could be identified by cataloging public T cell receptors. A separate validation cohort of about 110 different subjects was used in addition to the roughly 670-subject first cohort. To predict cytomegalovirus infection status, the study combined high-throughput TCR immunosequencing, statistical association of individual TCRs with disease status, and machine learning.

The paper's findings and limits, for the study overall: In both the original and validation cohorts, the classifier was reported to diagnose cytomegalovirus status with high specificity and sensitivity. Three of the identified cytomegalovirus-associated TCR beta chains were confirmed in vitro to be specific for cytomegalovirus antigens. Subsequent analysis determined that TCRs grouped into clusters in the first cohort also showed a tendency toward co-occurrence across the 130 or so validation repertoires, and approximately 93% of cluster scores exceeded 0. The authors suggested that the approach could potentially be extended to other disease states and immunological phenotypes. All 130 or so repertoires were used to score co-occurrence in the validation cohort in a later analysis, because that analysis had no HLA typing for the cohort. While some public TCRs were present in many individuals, most TCR sequences turned up only very rarely across donors. In the study, approximately 150 TCR beta chains were listed as associated with cytomegalovirus.

The V gene is TRBV29-1 and the J gene is TRBJ1-2; the D gene is not confidently resolved. This receptor was obtained from a woman aged 18 to 35 in good health and CMV-seropositive. Sequencing input: PBMCs. This receptor has the CDR3 CSVSRREHYGYTF. The nucleotides read TGCAGCGTCTCAAGGAGAGAGCACTATGGCTACACCTTC.